This T cell receptor beta chain came from a study of blood T cells in healthy people across ages. Peripheral blood from each donor was collected in a volume of about 10 milliliters. CDR1 is SEHNR, CDR2 FQNEAQ, per germline (reference sequence). The ends were cut back, 4 bases at V and 3 bases at J, with 13 bases in the middle. The CDR3 extends over 14 amino acids. Sample-barcoded 5' priming and a J-beta primer mix drove a second PCR of roughly 7 to 11 cycles. Each of the cDNA molecules was tagged by a template-switch adaptor with 12 random nucleotides. Each single sample gave us at least 2.5 million CDR3-containing paired-end reads. TCRdb ran MiXCR on the 5' RACE reads and lists one entry per CDR3 protein. Of roughly 800,000 distinct CDR3 sequences detected, 58% appear once; the ten largest clones hold about 20%. Whole-study results and caveats: One million T cells yielded diversity estimates that were considered underestimates.

Concerning this clonotype itself: Its antigen is unknown.

This TCR derives from a man in his thirties or forties in good health. The chain combines TRBV7-9 with TRBJ2-7, with D perhaps being TRBD1 or TRBD2 (7 bases each). Sequences were obtained from blood. The CDR3 loop reads CASSSTRGGYEQYF. In DNA form, the CDR3 reads TGTGCCAGCAGCTCCACCAGGGGGGGCTACGAGCAGTACTTC. Combining the CDR3 with reference TRBV7-9 and TRBJ2-7 gives the whole variable domain DTGVSQNPRHKITKRGQNVTFRCDPISEHNRLYWYRQTLGQGPEFLTYFQNEAQLEKSRLLSDRFSAERPKGSFSTLEIQRTEQGDSAMYLCASSSTRGGYEQYFGPGTRLTVT.